Presented here are 9 T cell receptor beta chains from one specimen sequenced in a study of response to subunit inactivated influenza vaccine. In TCRdb, the RT-PCR reads were re-called with MiXCR into one record per CDR3 protein. Of some 480,000 distinct CDR3 sequences listed, approximately 11% are singletons. Sequencing was performed on PBMCs from blood, taken roughly 48 days after vaccination. These receptors came from a middle-aged man who received an inactivated influenza vaccine.

On this clonotype: This may be a read error: a much more frequent sequence differs by one nucleotide. The V call is TRBV20-1, the J call TRBJ1-1; D call uncertain. From germline, CDR1 is DFQATT and CDR2 SNEGSKA (reference sequence). The CDR3 loop spans 11 amino acids. CDR3: CSGRTKSEAFF. In DNA form, the CDR3 reads TGCAGTGGTAGAACTAAGTCGGAAGCTTTCTTT.

The chain has TRBV6-2 or TRBV6-3 and TRBJ2-7, with 11 bases fitting TRBD2. Germline lookup yields CDR1 MNHEY and CDR2 SVGEGT. The CDR3 covers 15 residues. Trimming removed 8 bases from V and 0 bases from J; junction bases left unmatched: 6. DNA of the CDR3: TGTGCCAGCCGAACGGGACTAGCGGTCTCCTACGAGCAGTACTTC. Protein product: CASRTGLAVSYEQYF.

CDR3 coding DNA: TGTGCCAGCATCCCCTCCTTACAGGAGGTGTTCGGAAAACTGTTTTTT. This gives the protein CASIPSLQEVFGKLFF. The J gene is TRBJ1-4, the V gene TRBV6-1; D may be TRBD1 (5 bases). Germline CDR1 is MNHNS and CDR2 is SASEGT. CDR3 length: 16 amino acids. The V end lost 7 bases, the J end lost 10 bases, and 25 bases lay between the germline ends.

Details on this clonotype: This may stem from a read error, because a much larger clone lies one nucleotide away. Since the CDR3 does not end with the conserved phenylalanine or tryptophan, this likely comes from a read error. V gene TRBV24-1 combines with J gene TRBJ2-1; D gene unclear. In germline, CDR1 is KGHDR, CDR2 SFDVKD. V was shortened by 1 base and J by 5 bases, with 8 bases between the two germline ends. This CDR3 spans 14 amino acids. The CDR3 is CATSDLSDNNEQFL. Written as DNA, the CDR3 is TGTGCCACCAGTGATTTATCAGATAACAATGAGCAGTTCCTC.

The V and J genes are TRBV3-1 and TRBJ2-2, with 8 bases fitting TRBD1. The CDR3 extends over 17 amino acids. Germline assignment: CDR1 LGHDT and CDR2 YNNKEL (reference sequence). The J segment lost 4 bases and the V segment lost 4 bases, leaving 11 bases of the junction unmatched. This chain's CDR3 is CASSPTGVIASTGELFF. CDR3 DNA sequence: TGTGCCAGCAGCCCGACAGGGGTCATAGCGAGCACCGGGGAGCTGTTTTTT. The full variable domain, with the rest looked up from reference TRBV3-1 and TRBJ2-2, is DTAVSQTPKYLVTQMGNDKSIKCEQNLGHDTMYWYKQDSKKFLKIMFSYNNKELIINETVPNRFSPKSPDKAHLNLHINSLELGDSAVYFCASSPTGVIASTGELFFGEGSRLTVL.

This chain links TRBV24-1 with TRBJ2-7; 12 bases map to TRBD1. The CDR3 spans 14 residues. The V gene end was trimmed by 5 bases and the J gene end by 5 bases; junction bases not matched to a gene: 3. Germline CDR1 and CDR2: KGHDR and SFDVKD. The DNA of the CDR3 is TGTGCCACCAGTGCCGGGACAGGGGGCAACGAGCAGTACTTC. Translating gives CATSAGTGGNEQYF.

The CDR3 loop reads CASSSRTYSYEQYF. The CDR3 nucleotides are TGTGCCAGCAGTAGTAGGACATATTCCTACGAGCAGTACTTC. The V gene is TRBV2, the J gene TRBJ2-7; a weak D match, TRBD1 (5 bases). V was pared by 5 bases and J by 1 base, with 12 bases between. CDR1 and CDR2 from the germline V gene are SNHLY and FYNNEI. The CDR3 spans 14 residues. The whole variable domain, remainder taken from reference TRBV2 and TRBJ2-7, is EPEVTQTPSHQVTQMGQEVILRCVPISNHLYFYWYRQILGQKVEFLVSFYNNEISEKSEIFDDQFSVERPDGSNFTLKIRSTKLEDSAMYFCASSSRTYSYEQYFGPGTRLTVT.

The sample holds a few counts of this clonotype. This rearrangement joins TRBV7-6 to TRBJ2-3; no clear D gene. V shed 5 bases and J shed 0 bases, with 15 bases lying between them. CDR3 size: 16 residues. The germline CDR1 and CDR2 sequences are SGHVS and FNYEAQ. CDR3 amino acids: CASSGMDGPSTDTQYF. The CDR3 nucleotides are TGTGCCAGCAGCGGCATGGACGGACCTAGCACAGATACGCAGTATTTT.

Only a few counts were recorded for this clonotype. The chain links TRBV10-3 to TRBJ2-2, with a tentative D call TRBD1 (5 bases). The CDR3 runs to 15 residues. Trimming pared 6 bases from V and 3 bases from J, leaving 14 bases between. Germline CDR1 reads ENHRY; CDR2 reads SYGVKD. The CDR3 DNA reads TGTGCCATCAGCCCAACAGGAGCCTACACCGGGGAGCTGTTTTTT. This gives the protein CAISPTGAYTGELFF.